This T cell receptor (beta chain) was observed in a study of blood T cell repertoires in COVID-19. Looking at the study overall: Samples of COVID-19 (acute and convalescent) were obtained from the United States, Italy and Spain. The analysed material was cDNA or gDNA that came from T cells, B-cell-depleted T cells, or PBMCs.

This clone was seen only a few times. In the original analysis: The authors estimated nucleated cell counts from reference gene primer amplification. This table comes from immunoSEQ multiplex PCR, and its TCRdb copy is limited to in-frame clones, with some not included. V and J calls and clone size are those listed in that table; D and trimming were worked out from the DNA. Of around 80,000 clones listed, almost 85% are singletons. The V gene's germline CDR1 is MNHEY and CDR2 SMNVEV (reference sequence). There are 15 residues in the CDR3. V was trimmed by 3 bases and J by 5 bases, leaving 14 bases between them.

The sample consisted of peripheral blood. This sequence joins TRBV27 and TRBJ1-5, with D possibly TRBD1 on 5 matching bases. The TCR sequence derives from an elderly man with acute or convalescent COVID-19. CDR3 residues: CASSFRGWGDQPQHF. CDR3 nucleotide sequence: TGTGCCAGCAGTTTTCGGGGTTGGGGGGATCAGCCCCAGCATTTT.